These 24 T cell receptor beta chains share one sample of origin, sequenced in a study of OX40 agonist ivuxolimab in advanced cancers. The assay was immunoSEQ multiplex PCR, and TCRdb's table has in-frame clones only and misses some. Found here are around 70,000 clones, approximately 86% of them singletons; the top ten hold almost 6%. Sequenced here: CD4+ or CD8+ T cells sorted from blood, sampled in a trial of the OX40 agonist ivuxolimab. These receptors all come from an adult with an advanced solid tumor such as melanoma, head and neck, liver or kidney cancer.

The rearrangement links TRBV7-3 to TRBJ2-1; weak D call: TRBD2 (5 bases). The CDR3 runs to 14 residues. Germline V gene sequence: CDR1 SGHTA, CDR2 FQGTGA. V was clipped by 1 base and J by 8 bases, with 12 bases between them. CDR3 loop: CASSLREFSDEQFF. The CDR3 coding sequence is TGTGCCAGCAGCTTAAGGGAGTTTAGTGATGAGCAGTTCTTC. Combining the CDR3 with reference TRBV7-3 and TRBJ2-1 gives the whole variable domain GAGVSQTPSNKVTEKGKYVELRCDPISGHTALYWYRQSLGQGPEFLIYFQGTGAADDSGLPNDRFFAVRPEGSVSTLKIQRTERGDSAVYLCASSLREFSDEQFFGPGTRLTVL.

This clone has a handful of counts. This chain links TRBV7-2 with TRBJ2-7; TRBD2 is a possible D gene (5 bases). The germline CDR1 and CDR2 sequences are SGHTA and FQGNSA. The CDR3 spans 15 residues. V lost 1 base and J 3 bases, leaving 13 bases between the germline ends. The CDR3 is CASSLERWVGYEQYF. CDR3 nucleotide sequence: TGTGCCAGCAGCTTAGAGCGGTGGGTGGGCTACGAGCAGTACTTC.

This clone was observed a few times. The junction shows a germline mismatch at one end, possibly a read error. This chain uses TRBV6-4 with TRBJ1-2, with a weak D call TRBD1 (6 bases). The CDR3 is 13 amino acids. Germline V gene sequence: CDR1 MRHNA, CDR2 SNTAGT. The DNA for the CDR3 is TGTGCCATCAGTGACGGGGGCTGGTATGGCTACACCTTC. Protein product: CAISDGGWYGYTF.

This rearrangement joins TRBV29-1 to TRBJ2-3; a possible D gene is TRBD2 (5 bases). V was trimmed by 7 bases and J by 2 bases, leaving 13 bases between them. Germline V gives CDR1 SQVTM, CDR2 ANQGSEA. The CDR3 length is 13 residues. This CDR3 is CSAYAGVTDTQYF. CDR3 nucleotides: TGCAGCGCTTATGCGGGTGTCACAGATACGCAGTATTTT.

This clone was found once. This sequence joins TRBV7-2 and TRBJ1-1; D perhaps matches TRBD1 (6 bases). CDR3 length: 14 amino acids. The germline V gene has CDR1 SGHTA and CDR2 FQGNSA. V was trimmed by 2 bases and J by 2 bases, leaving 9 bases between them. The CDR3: CASSLYGGNTEAFF. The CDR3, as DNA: TGTGCCAGCAGCTTATACGGGGGCAACACTGAAGCTTTCTTT.

CDR3 DNA: TGTGCCAGCAGCGTAGACTCTAGCGGAATCGGGGAGCTGTTTTTT. This codes for CASSVDSSGIGELFF. The chain is built from TRBV9 and TRBJ2-2; TRBD2 agrees at 7 bases. Per germline, CDR1 SGDLS and CDR2 YYNGEE. The CDR3 totals 15 residues. The trim removed 0 bases at V and 7 bases at J, leaving 6 bases unmatched.

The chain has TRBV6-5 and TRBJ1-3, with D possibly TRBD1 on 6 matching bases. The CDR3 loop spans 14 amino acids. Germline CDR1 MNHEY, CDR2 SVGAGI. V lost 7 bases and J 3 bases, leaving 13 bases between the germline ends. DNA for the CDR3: TGTGCCAGCAAGGGGGGGGCGCGTGGAAACACCATATATTTT. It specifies CASKGGARGNTIYF.

The DNA of the CDR3 is TGTGCCAGTAGTGTGACAGGGGGGGCGATTGGGGAGCTGTTTTTT. Amino acid sequence: CASSVTGGAIGELFF. The V gene is TRBV19, the J gene TRBJ2-2; 9 bases align to TRBD1. The V gene end was trimmed by 5 bases and the J gene end by 8 bases; junction bases not matched to a gene: 9. CDR3 length equals 15 residues. Looked up from germline, CDR1 is LNHDA and CDR2 is SQIVND (reference sequence).

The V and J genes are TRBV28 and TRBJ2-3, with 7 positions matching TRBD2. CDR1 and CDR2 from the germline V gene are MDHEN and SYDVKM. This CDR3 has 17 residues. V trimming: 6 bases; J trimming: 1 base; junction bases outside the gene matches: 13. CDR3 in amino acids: CASSGGKMSGGTDTQYF. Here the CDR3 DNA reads TGTGCCAGCAGCGGGGGTAAGATGAGCGGGGGCACAGATACGCAGTATTTT.

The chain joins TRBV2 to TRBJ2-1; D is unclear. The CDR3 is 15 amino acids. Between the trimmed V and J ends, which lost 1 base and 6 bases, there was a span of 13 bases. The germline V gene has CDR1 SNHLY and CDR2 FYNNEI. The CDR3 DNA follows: TGTGCCAGCAGTGAAGGGGTAGCAAGAATCAATGAGCAGTTCTTC. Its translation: CASSEGVARINEQFF.

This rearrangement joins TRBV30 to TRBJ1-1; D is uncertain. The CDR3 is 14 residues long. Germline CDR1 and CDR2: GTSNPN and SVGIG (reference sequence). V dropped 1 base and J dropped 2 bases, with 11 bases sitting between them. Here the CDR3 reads CAWSGIQTNTEAFF. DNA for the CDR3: TGTGCCTGGAGTGGGATACAAACAAACACTGAAGCTTTCTTT.

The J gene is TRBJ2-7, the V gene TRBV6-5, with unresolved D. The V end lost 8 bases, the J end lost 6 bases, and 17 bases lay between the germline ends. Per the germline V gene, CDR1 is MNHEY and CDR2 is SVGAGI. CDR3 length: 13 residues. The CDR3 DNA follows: TGTGCCAGCCTTCAAGACGTTTTCCTCGAGCAGTACGTC. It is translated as CASLQDVFLEQYV.

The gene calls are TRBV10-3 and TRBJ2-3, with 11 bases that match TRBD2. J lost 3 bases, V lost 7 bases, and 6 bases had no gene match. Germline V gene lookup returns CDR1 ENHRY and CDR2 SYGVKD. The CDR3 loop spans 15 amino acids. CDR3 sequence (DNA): TGTGCCATCACGGGACTAGCGGAGGTGACAGATACGCAGTATTTT. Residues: CAITGLAEVTDTQYF.

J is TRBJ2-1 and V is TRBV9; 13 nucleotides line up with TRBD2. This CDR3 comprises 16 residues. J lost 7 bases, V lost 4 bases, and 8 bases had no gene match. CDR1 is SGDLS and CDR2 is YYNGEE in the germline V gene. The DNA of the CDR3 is TGTGCCAGCAGCCCCTGGACTAGCGGGAGAAGTAATGAGCAGTTCTTC. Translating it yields CASSPWTSGRSNEQFF.

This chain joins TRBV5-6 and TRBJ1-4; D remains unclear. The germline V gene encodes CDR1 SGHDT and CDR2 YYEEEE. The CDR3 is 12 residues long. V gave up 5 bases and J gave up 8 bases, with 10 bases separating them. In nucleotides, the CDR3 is TGTGCCAGCAGGATTCGCCGGGAAAAACTGTTTTTT. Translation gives CASRIRREKLFF. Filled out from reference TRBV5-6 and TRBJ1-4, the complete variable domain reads DAGVTQSPTHLIKTRGQQVTLRCSPKSGHDTVSWYQQALGQGPQFIFQYYEEEERQRGNFPDRFSGHQFPNYSSELNVNALLLGDSALYLCASRIRREKLFFGSGTQLSVL.

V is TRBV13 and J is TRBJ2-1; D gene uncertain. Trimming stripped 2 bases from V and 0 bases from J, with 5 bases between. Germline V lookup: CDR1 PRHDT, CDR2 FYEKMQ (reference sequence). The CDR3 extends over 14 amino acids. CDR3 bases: TGTGCCAGCAGCTTAAGGAGCTCCTACAATGAGCAGTTCTTC. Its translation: CASSLRSSYNEQFF.

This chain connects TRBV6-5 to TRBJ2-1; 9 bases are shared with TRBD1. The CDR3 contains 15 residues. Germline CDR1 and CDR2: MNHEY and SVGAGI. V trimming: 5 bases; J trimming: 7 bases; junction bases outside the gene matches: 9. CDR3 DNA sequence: TGTGCCAGCAGTACCGGGACAGGGATATGGAATGAGCAGTTCTTC. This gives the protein CASSTGTGIWNEQFF.

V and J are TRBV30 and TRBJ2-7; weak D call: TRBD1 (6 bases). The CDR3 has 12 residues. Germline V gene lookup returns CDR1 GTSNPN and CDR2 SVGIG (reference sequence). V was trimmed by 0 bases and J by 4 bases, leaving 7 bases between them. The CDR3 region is CAWSVQGYEQYF. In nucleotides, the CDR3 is TGTGCCTGGAGTGTACAGGGTTACGAGCAGTACTTC. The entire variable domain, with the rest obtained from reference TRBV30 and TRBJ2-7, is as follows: SQTIHQWPATLVQPVGSPLSLECTVEGTSNPNLYWYRQAAGRGLQLLFYSVGIGQISSEVPQNLSASRPQDRQFILSSKKLLLSDSGFYLCAWSVQGYEQYFGPGTRLTVT.

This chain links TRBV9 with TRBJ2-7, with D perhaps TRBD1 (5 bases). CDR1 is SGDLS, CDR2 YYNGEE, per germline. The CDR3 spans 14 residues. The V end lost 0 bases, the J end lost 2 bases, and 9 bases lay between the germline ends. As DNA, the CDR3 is TGTGCCAGCAGCGTAGAGGACACGCCCTACGAGCAGTACTTC. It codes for CASSVEDTPYEQYF. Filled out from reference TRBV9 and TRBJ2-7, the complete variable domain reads DSGVTQTPKHLITATGQRVTLRCSPRSGDLSVYWYQQSLDQGLQFLIQYYNGEERAKGNILERFSAQQFPDLHSELNLSSLELGDSALYFCASSVEDTPYEQYFGPGTRLTVT.

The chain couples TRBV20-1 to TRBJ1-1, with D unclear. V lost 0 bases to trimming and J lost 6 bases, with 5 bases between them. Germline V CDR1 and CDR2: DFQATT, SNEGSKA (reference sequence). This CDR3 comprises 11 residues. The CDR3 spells CSARDYPEAFF. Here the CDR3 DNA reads TGCAGTGCTAGAGACTACCCTGAAGCTTTCTTT.

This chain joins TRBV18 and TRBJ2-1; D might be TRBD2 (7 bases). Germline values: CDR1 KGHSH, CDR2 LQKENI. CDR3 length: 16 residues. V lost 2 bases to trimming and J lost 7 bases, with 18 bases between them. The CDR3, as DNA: TGTGCCAGCTCACCAAGGGCGGGAGTTCAGGGGAATGAGCAGTTCTTC. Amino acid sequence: CASSPRAGVQGNEQFF.

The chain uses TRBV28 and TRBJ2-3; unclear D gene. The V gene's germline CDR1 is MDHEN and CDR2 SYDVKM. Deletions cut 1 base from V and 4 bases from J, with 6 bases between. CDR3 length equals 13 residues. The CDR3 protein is CASSLLASDTQYF. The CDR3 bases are TGTGCCAGCAGTTTATTAGCTTCAGATACGCAGTATTTT.

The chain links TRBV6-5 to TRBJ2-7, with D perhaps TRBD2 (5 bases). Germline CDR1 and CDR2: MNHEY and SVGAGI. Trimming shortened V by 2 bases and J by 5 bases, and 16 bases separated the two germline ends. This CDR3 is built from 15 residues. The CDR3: CASSYGRVISNEQYF. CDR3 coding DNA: TGTGCCAGCAGTTACGGGCGGGTAATAAGCAACGAGCAGTACTTC.

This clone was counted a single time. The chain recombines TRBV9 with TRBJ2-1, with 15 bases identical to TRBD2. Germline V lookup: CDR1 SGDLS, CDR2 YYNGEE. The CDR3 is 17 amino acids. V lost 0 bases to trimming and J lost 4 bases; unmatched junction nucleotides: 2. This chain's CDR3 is CASSVGTSGRDYNEQFF. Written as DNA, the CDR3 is TGTGCCAGCAGCGTAGGGACTAGCGGGAGGGATTACAATGAGCAGTTCTTC. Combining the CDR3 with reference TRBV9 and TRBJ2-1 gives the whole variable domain DSGVTQTPKHLITATGQRVTLRCSPRSGDLSVYWYQQSLDQGLQFLIQYYNGEERAKGNILERFSAQQFPDLHSELNLSSLELGDSALYFCASSVGTSGRDYNEQFFGPGTRLTVL.